The subject of this entry is one TCR beta chain. The data originate from a study of T cells after yellow fever vaccination. TCRdb independently ran MiXCR on the 5' RACE reads; one entry per CDR3 protein. The data show hundreds of thousands of distinct CDR3 sequences, about 8.7% seen once. Germline loops: CDR1 MGHDK, CDR2 SYGVNS. The CDR3 is 13 amino acids. V dropped 4 bases and J dropped 8 bases, with 14 bases sitting between them. The V call is TRBV25-1, the J call TRBJ1-2; D is undetermined. The sample consisted of PBMCs, taken on the day of the first yellow fever vaccination. This sequence was found in a man aged 18 to 35 who received the YFV17D yellow fever vaccine. CDR3 loop: CASSVDRLEGYTF. The CDR3 nucleotides are TGTGCCAGCAGTGTAGACCGCCTGGAGGGCTACACCTTC.